This TCR beta chain came from a study of T cell changes during pregnancy in multiple sclerosis. Clones were read by immunoSEQ multiplex PCR, and TCRdb kept only the in-frame ones, dropping some. Of 70,000 to 100,000 clones listed, 85% to 95% were seen once; the top ten hold about 2.4%. Trimming cost V 4 bases and J 6 bases; bases outside gene matches: 6. This CDR3 has 14 amino acids. The germline V gene has CDR1 SGHRS and CDR2 YFSETQ. Sequencing was performed on peripheral blood, taken in the third trimester of pregnancy. The chain couples TRBV5-1 to TRBJ2-2, with 7 bases lining up with TRBD1. The sequence was obtained from a female donor with multiple sclerosis, enrolled in a pregnancy study. The CDR3 loop reads CASSPSTGPGELFF. The CDR3 DNA reads as TGCGCCAGCAGCCCATCGACAGGGCCCGGGGAGCTGTTTTTT.